This T cell receptor beta chain was observed in a study of neurological immune-mediated disorders. Whole-study results and caveats: The study found the most TCR clonal expansion in HTLV-1-associated myelopathy and the least in multiple sclerosis, below healthy controls.

Via MiXCR, TCRdb re-called the 5' RACE reads, giving one row per CDR3 protein. Of more than 75,000 distinct CDR3 sequences detected, 3.5% appear once; the ten largest clones hold less than 3.5%. This clonotype appeared many times. The antigen is not known. The CDR3 runs to 17 residues. CDR1 and CDR2 from the germline V gene are MGHDK and SYGVNS. V was trimmed by 2 bases and J by 4 bases, leaving 15 bases between them. This chain links TRBV25-1 with TRBJ1-6; TRBD1 is a possible D gene (6 bases). Sample: PBMCs. The sequence was obtained from a woman in her forties or fifties with multiple sclerosis. The chain's CDR3 is CASSEGLYDRYNSPLHF. The CDR3 coding sequence is TGTGCCAGCAGTGAAGGTCTTTACGACAGGTATAATTCACCCCTCCACTTT.